This is a list of T cell receptor beta chains from one sample in a study of post-analysis software for immune sequencing data. TCRdb redid the calling of the PCR reads with MiXCR, one entry per CDR3 protein. The sample has around 700,000 distinct CDR3 sequences; roughly three fifths are singletons. The sample taken for sequencing was blood. The source is a girl aged 2-15 years with multiple sclerosis. Both conserved end residues are part of each CDR3. D genes are given only for firm matches. Where a row states a size, it is once, few, many or the class of an expanded clone; other rows omit it.

v_call: TRBV7-2
d_call: TRBD1
clone_size: few
j_call: TRBJ1-2
cdr3_nt: TGTGCCAGCAGCGGATCGGGACAGGGGGCCTATGGCTACACCTTC
cdr3_aa: CASSGSGQGAYGYTF

v_call: TRBV7-9
d_call: -
clone_size: -
j_call: TRBJ1-2
cdr3_nt: TGTGCCAGCAGAGATACAGGGAGAGGAGTCCATGGCTACACCTTC
cdr3_aa: CASRDTGRGVHGYTF

v_call: TRBV6-5
d_call: -
clone_size: -
j_call: TRBJ1-2
cdr3_nt: TGTGCCAGCAGTCTGTACTGGAGTAACTATGGCTACACCTTC
cdr3_aa: CASSLYWSNYGYTF

v_call: TRBV9
d_call: TRBD1
clone_size: once
j_call: TRBJ1-2
cdr3_nt: TGTGCCAGCAGCGTAGGCACAGGGGCTGGCTATGGCTACACCTTC
cdr3_aa: CASSVGTGAGYGYTF

v_call: TRBV20-1
d_call: TRBD2
clone_size: -
j_call: TRBJ2-5
cdr3_nt: TGCAGTGCTAGTCCGGGACTAGCGGGAGTCCGGGGACAAGAGACCCAGTACTTC
cdr3_aa: CSASPGLAGVRGQETQYF

v_call: TRBV20-1
d_call: TRBD2
clone_size: -
j_call: TRBJ2-7
cdr3_nt: TGCAGTGCTAGAGATGGACTAGCGGGAGTTTGGCACTACGAGCAGTACTTC
cdr3_aa: CSARDGLAGVWHYEQYF

v_call: TRBV20-1
d_call: TRBD2
clone_size: -
j_call: TRBJ2-1
cdr3_nt: TGCAGTGCTTCAGGACTAGCGGGAGGGCCGAGGAATGAGCAGTTCTTC
cdr3_aa: CSASGLAGGPRNEQFF

v_call: TRBV20-1
d_call: -
clone_size: -
j_call: TRBJ1-1
cdr3_nt: TGCAGTGCTAGCCGGGCAGAGGGGACTGAAGCTTTCTTT
cdr3_aa: CSASRAEGTEAFF

v_call: TRBV12-3/TRBV12-4
d_call: -
clone_size: -
j_call: TRBJ2-3
cdr3_nt: TGTGCCAGCAGTTTAGGGGGGACCACAGATACGCAGTATTTT
cdr3_aa: CASSLGGTTDTQYF

v_call: TRBV20-1
d_call: TRBD2
clone_size: few
j_call: TRBJ2-7
cdr3_nt: TGCAGTGCTAAGACTAGCGGGAGTGGCTACGAGCAGTACTTC
cdr3_aa: CSAKTSGSGYEQYF

v_call: TRBV6-5
d_call: -
clone_size: -
j_call: TRBJ1-2
cdr3_nt: TGTGCCAGCAGCACCCAGGGTAACGGCTACACCTTC
cdr3_aa: CASSTQGNGYTF

v_call: TRBV13
d_call: -
clone_size: once
j_call: TRBJ2-2
cdr3_nt: TGTGCCAGCAGCTTAAGGTTAAAGCAAACCGGGGAGCTGTTTTTT
cdr3_aa: CASSLRLKQTGELFF

v_call: TRBV11-2
d_call: TRBD2
clone_size: -
j_call: TRBJ2-3
cdr3_nt: TGTGCCAGCAGCCTCCGAGAGGGAGGGCCAGGAGATACGCAGTATTTT
cdr3_aa: CASSLREGGPGDTQYF

v_call: TRBV6-5
d_call: -
clone_size: -
j_call: TRBJ2-7
cdr3_nt: TGTGCCAGCAACGAGGACAGACGAGGGGTCGAGCAGTACTTC
cdr3_aa: CASNEDRRGVEQYF

v_call: TRBV6-5
d_call: TRBD1
clone_size: -
j_call: TRBJ2-5
cdr3_nt: TGTGCCAGCAGTTCGGGACAGATGGCCCAGTACTTC
cdr3_aa: CASSSGQMAQYF

v_call: TRBV2
d_call: -
clone_size: -
j_call: TRBJ1-1
cdr3_nt: TGTGCCAGCAGTGAAGGGCCGAACACTGAAGCTTTCTTT
cdr3_aa: CASSEGPNTEAFF

v_call: TRBV4-1
d_call: TRBD2
clone_size: -
j_call: TRBJ2-1
cdr3_nt: TGCGCCAGCAGCCAACCCACTAGCGGGAGACACAATGAGCAGTTCTTC
cdr3_aa: CASSQPTSGRHNEQFF

v_call: TRBV12-3/TRBV12-4
d_call: -
clone_size: -
j_call: TRBJ2-2
cdr3_nt: TGTGCCAGCAGTTTCCGCCGGCGGACCGGGGAGCTGTTTTTT
cdr3_aa: CASSFRRRTGELFF

v_call: TRBV29-1
d_call: TRBD2
clone_size: few
j_call: TRBJ2-1
cdr3_nt: TGCAGCGTCGGCGGTCGGCTAGCGGGAAACAATGAGCAGTTCTTC
cdr3_aa: CSVGGRLAGNNEQFF

v_call: TRBV7-2
d_call: TRBD2
clone_size: -
j_call: TRBJ2-7
cdr3_nt: TGTGCCAGCAGCTTAGATAGCGGGTCCTACGAGCAGTACTTC
cdr3_aa: CASSLDSGSYEQYF

v_call: TRBV25-1
d_call: -
clone_size: few
j_call: TRBJ1-2
cdr3_nt: TGTGCCAGCAGTTTGGGGGCGGGGAACTATGGCTACACCTTC
cdr3_aa: CASSLGAGNYGYTF

v_call: TRBV20-1
d_call: TRBD2
clone_size: -
j_call: TRBJ2-1
cdr3_nt: TGCAGTGCTCAGAGGTGGAGGGAGGGCTACAATGAGCAGTTCTTC
cdr3_aa: CSAQRWREGYNEQFF

v_call: TRBV5-1
d_call: TRBD1
clone_size: few
j_call: TRBJ1-2
cdr3_nt: TGCGCCAGCAGCGTAGGGGACAGGTCAATCAAGGCCGGCACCTTC
cdr3_aa: CASSVGDRSIKAGTF

v_call: TRBV12-3/TRBV12-4
d_call: -
clone_size: -
j_call: TRBJ1-2
cdr3_nt: TGTGCCAGCAGTTTAGCGGAGGCAGGTGGTGGCTACACCTTC
cdr3_aa: CASSLAEAGGGYTF

v_call: TRBV20-1
d_call: -
clone_size: -
j_call: TRBJ2-1
cdr3_nt: TGCAGTGCCGGGGGCAGGGGAACGGAGTCAGCGTTCTTC
cdr3_aa: CSAGGRGTESAFF

v_call: TRBV10-3
d_call: -
clone_size: few
j_call: TRBJ1-4
cdr3_nt: TGTGCCATCAGTGAAAGGGATAATGAAAAACTGTTTTTT
cdr3_aa: CAISERDNEKLFF

v_call: TRBV7-2
d_call: -
clone_size: few
j_call: TRBJ2-5
cdr3_nt: TGTGCCAGCAGCTTAGCTCCAGGGTCCCAAGAGACCCAGTACTTC
cdr3_aa: CASSLAPGSQETQYF

v_call: TRBV7-8
d_call: TRBD1
clone_size: -
j_call: TRBJ2-7
cdr3_nt: TGTGCCAGCAGCTTAGGTCAGGGGGTAAGGGACGAGCAGTACTTC
cdr3_aa: CASSLGQGVRDEQYF

v_call: TRBV12-3/TRBV12-4
d_call: -
clone_size: -
j_call: TRBJ1-1
cdr3_nt: TGTGCCAGCACCCCAGGTACCACTGAAGCTTTCTTT
cdr3_aa: CASTPGTTEAFF

v_call: TRBV12-3/TRBV12-4
d_call: TRBD1
clone_size: -
j_call: TRBJ2-5
cdr3_nt: TGTGCCAGCGGACCTCAGGGGGCTAACGAAGGAGAGACCCAGTACTTC
cdr3_aa: CASGPQGANEGETQYF

v_call: TRBV10-2
d_call: TRBD2
clone_size: -
j_call: TRBJ2-1
cdr3_nt: TGCGCCAGCCGGCCACTAGCGAACAATGAGCAGTTCTTC
cdr3_aa: CASRPLANNEQFF

v_call: TRBV10-2
d_call: TRBD2
clone_size: many
j_call: TRBJ2-7
cdr3_nt: TGCGCCAGCAGTATAGGACTAGCGGGAAAGACCGAGCAGTACTTC
cdr3_aa: CASSIGLAGKTEQYF

v_call: TRBV20-1
d_call: TRBD2
clone_size: few
j_call: TRBJ2-1
cdr3_nt: TGCAGTGCTAGCAAAGCGGGACGATACAATGAGCAGTTCTTC
cdr3_aa: CSASKAGRYNEQFF

v_call: TRBV2
d_call: -
clone_size: -
j_call: TRBJ2-6
cdr3_nt: TGTGCCAGATCCCTCTCGGGGGAAGGAGGGGTCCTGACTTTC
cdr3_aa: CARSLSGEGGVLTF

v_call: TRBV13
d_call: TRBD2
clone_size: -
j_call: TRBJ2-4
cdr3_nt: TGTGCCAGCAGCTTCTCGGGAGGAGCCAAAAACATTCAGTACTTC
cdr3_aa: CASSFSGGAKNIQYF

v_call: TRBV20-1
d_call: TRBD1
clone_size: -
j_call: TRBJ2-1
cdr3_nt: TGCAGTGCTAGGGCGGACAGGGACTACAATGAGCAGTTCTTC
cdr3_aa: CSARADRDYNEQFF

v_call: TRBV7-2
d_call: -
clone_size: -
j_call: TRBJ1-2
cdr3_nt: TGTGCCAGCAGCGACCCGTCGGGGGTTGGCTACACCTTC
cdr3_aa: CASSDPSGVGYTF

v_call: TRBV10-3
d_call: TRBD2
clone_size: -
j_call: TRBJ2-3
cdr3_nt: TGTGCCATCAGTGAGACTAGCGTCGTCATCACAGATACGCAGTATTTT
cdr3_aa: CAISETSVVITDTQYF

v_call: TRBV7-9
d_call: TRBD2
clone_size: few
j_call: TRBJ2-1
cdr3_nt: TGTGCCAGCAGCTTAGTAGAGACTAGCGGCCCCTTAACGAGAGGGAGGCAGTTCTTC
cdr3_aa: CASSLVETSGPLTRGRQFF

v_call: TRBV11-2
d_call: -
clone_size: once
j_call: TRBJ2-5
cdr3_nt: TGTGCCGACAGGCGCCAAGAGACCCAGTACTTC
cdr3_aa: CADRRQETQYF

v_call: TRBV7-2
d_call: -
clone_size: -
j_call: TRBJ2-1
cdr3_nt: TGTGCCAGCAGCCACGGCGGTAGGTCGGGATCATACAATGAGCAGTTCTTC
cdr3_aa: CASSHGGRSGSYNEQFF

v_call: TRBV4-2
d_call: -
clone_size: -
j_call: TRBJ2-1
cdr3_nt: TGTGCCAGCAGCCAGGGGGAGTATACTGAGCAGTTCTTC
cdr3_aa: CASSQGEYTEQFF

v_call: TRBV12-3/TRBV12-4
d_call: TRBD1
clone_size: -
j_call: TRBJ2-1
cdr3_nt: TGTGCCAGCAGTTTACGACAGGGAGATTGGAATGAGCAGTTCTTC
cdr3_aa: CASSLRQGDWNEQFF

v_call: TRBV2
d_call: -
clone_size: -
j_call: TRBJ2-4
cdr3_nt: TGTGCCAGTAGAGCCGGACGGATTCTAGCCAAAAACATTCAGTACTTC
cdr3_aa: CASRAGRILAKNIQYF

v_call: TRBV5-1
d_call: -
clone_size: -
j_call: TRBJ1-2
cdr3_nt: TGCGCCAGCAGCTTGGACCAGGGGCCGGCCTATGGCTACACCTTC
cdr3_aa: CASSLDQGPAYGYTF

v_call: TRBV2
d_call: -
clone_size: -
j_call: TRBJ2-5
cdr3_nt: TGTGCCAGCAGCGCCGGACAGTATGAAGAGACCCAGTACTTC
cdr3_aa: CASSAGQYEETQYF

v_call: TRBV27
d_call: -
clone_size: -
j_call: TRBJ2-1
cdr3_nt: TGTGCCACCTCCCAGGCGGGAAATGAGCAGTTCTTC
cdr3_aa: CATSQAGNEQFF

v_call: TRBV20-1
d_call: TRBD1
clone_size: -
j_call: TRBJ1-5
cdr3_nt: TGCAGTGCTCCTGGGACAGCTGAATCGGGACAGCCCCAGCATTTT
cdr3_aa: CSAPGTAESGQPQHF